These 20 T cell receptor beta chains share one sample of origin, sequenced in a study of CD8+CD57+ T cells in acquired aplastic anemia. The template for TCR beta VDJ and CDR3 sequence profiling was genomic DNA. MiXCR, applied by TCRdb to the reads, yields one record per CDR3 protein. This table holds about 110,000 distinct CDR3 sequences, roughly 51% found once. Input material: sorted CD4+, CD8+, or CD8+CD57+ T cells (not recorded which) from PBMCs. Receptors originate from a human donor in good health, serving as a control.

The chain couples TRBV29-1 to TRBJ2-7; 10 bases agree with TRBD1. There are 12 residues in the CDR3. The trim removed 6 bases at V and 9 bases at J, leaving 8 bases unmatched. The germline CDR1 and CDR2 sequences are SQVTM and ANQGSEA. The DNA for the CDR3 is TGCAGCGTGGAAAGACAGGGGGCTTCGCAGTACTTC. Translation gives CSVERQGASQYF.

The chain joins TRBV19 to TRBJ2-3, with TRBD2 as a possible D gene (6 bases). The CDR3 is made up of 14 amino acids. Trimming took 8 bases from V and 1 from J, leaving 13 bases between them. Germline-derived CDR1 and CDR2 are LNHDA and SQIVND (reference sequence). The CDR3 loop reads CASHSRGRTDTQYF. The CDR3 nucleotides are TGTGCCAGTCATTCGCGGGGCCGCACAGATACGCAGTATTTT.

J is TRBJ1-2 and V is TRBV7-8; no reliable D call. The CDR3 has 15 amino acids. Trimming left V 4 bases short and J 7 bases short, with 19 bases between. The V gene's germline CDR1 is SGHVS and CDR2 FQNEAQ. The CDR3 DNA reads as TGTGCCAGCAGCTGGGCCGACGGCCCCTACAGTGGCTACACCTTC. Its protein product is CASSWADGPYSGYTF.

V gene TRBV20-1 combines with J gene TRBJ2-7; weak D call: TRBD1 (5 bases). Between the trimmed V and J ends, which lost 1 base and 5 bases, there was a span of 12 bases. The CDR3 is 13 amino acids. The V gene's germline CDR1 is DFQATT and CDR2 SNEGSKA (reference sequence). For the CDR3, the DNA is TGCAGTGCTAGAGGCCCCGGCAGGGACGAGCAGTACTTC. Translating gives CSARGPGRDEQYF.

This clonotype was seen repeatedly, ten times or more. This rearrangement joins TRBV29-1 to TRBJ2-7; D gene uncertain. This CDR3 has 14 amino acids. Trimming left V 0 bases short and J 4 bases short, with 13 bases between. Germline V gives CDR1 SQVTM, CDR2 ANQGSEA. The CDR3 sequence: CSVEEWADAYEQYF. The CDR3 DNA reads TGCAGCGTTGAAGAGTGGGCGGATGCATACGAGCAGTACTTC.

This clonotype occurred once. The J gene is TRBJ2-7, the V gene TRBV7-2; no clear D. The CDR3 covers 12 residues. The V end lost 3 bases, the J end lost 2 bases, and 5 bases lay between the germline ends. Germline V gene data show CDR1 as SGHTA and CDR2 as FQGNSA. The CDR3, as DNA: TGTGCCAGCAGCTTGGACCCCTACGAGCAGTACTTC. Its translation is CASSLDPYEQYF. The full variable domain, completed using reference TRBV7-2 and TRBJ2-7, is GAGVSQSPSNKVTEKGKDVELRCDPISGHTALYWYRQSLGQGLEFLIYFQGNSAPDKSGLPSDRFSAERTGGSVSTLTIQRTQQEDSAVYLCASSLDPYEQYFGPGTRLTVT.

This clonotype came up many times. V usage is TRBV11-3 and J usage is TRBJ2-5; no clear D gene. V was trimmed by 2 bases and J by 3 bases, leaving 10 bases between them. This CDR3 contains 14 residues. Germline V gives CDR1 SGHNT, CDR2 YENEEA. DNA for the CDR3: TGTGCCAGCAGCTTAAAGTCAGAGGAAGAGACCCAGTACTTC. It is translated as CASSLKSEEETQYF.

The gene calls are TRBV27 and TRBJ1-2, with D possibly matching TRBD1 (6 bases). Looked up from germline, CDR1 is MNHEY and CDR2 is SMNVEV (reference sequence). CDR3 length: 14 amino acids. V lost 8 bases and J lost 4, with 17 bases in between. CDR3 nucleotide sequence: TGTGCCAGCCGAGGGGGTTCGGCTGGCTATGGCTACACCTTC. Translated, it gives CASRGGSAGYGYTF.

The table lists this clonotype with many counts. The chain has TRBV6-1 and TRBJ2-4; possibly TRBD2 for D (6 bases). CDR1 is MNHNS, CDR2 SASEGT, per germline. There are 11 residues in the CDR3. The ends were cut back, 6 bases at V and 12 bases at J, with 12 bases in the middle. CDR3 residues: CASSTGGGQYF. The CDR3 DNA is TGTGCCAGCAGCACTGGGGGAGGTCAGTACTTC.

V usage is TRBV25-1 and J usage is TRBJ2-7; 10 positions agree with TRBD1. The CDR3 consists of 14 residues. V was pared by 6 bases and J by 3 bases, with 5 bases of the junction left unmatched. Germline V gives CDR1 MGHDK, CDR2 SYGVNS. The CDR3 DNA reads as TGTGCCAGCAGCGTGACAGGGGGCCACTACGAGCAGTACTTC. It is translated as CASSVTGGHYEQYF.

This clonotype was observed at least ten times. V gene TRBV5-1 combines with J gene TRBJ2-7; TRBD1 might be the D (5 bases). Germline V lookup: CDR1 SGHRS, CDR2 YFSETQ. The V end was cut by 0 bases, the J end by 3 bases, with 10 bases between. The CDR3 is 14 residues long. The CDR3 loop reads CASSLADRGYEQYF. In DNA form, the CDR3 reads TGCGCCAGCAGCTTGGCCGATAGGGGCTACGAGCAGTACTTC. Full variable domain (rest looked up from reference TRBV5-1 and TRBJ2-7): KAGVTQTPRYLIKTRGQQVTLSCSPISGHRSVSWYQQTPGQGLQFLFEYFSETQRNKGNFPGRFSGRQFSNSRSEMNVSTLELGDSALYLCASSLADRGYEQYFGPGTRLTVT.

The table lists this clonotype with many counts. CDR3 in DNA: TGTGCCAGCAGCTTGGATCAGGGGGCGACCGAGCAGTACTTC. This translates into CASSLDQGATEQYF. The J gene is TRBJ2-7, the V gene TRBV7-3; TRBD1 matches at 8 bases. V was clipped by 3 bases and J by 6 bases; unmatched bases: 7. The germline V gene encodes CDR1 SGHTA and CDR2 FQGTGA. The CDR3 extends over 14 amino acids.

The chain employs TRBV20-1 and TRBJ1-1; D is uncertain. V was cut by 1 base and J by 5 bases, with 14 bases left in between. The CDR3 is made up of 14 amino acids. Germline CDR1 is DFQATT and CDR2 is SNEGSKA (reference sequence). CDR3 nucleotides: TGCAGTGCTAGAGTAAGGATCTCGGGGACTGAAGCTTTCTTT. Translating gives CSARVRISGTEAFF.

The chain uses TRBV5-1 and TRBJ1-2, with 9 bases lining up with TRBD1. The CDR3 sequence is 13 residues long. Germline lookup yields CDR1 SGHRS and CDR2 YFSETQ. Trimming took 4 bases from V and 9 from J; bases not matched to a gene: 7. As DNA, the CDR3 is TGCGCCAGCAGCAGTCCCGGGACAGGGCGCTACACCTTC. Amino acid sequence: CASSSPGTGRYTF.

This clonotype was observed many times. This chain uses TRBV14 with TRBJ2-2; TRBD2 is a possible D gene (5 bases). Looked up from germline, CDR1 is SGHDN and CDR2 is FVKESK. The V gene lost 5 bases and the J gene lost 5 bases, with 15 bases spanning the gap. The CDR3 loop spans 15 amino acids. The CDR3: CASSSPQEVTGELFF. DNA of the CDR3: TGTGCCAGCAGCTCCCCTCAGGAGGTGACCGGGGAGCTGTTTTTT.

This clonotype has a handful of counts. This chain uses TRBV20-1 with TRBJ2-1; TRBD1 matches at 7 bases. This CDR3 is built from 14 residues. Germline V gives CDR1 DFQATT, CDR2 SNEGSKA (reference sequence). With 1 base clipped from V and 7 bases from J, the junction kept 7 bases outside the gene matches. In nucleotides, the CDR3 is TGCAGTGCTAGAGGACAGGGAGAGTGGAATGAGCAGTTCTTC. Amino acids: CSARGQGEWNEQFF.

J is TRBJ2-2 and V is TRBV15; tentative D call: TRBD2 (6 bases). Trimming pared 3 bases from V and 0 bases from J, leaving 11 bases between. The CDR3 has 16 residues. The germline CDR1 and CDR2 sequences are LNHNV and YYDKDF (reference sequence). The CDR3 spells CATSRGWRANTGELFF. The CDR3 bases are TGTGCCACCAGCAGGGGTTGGAGGGCGAACACCGGGGAGCTGTTTTTT.

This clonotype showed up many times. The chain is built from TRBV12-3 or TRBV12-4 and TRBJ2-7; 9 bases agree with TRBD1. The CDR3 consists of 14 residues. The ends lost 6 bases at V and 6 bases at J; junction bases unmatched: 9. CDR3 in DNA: TGTGCCAGCAGGGAGGCGGGACAGGGAGGCGAGCAGTACTTC. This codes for CASREAGQGGEQYF.

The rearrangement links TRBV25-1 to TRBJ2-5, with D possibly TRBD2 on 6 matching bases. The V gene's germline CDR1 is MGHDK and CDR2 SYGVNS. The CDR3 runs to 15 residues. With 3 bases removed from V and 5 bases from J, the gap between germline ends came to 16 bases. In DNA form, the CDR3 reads TGTGCCAGCAGTGAGGGGACTCTTAGAAGGGAGACCCAGTACTTC. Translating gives CASSEGTLRRETQYF.

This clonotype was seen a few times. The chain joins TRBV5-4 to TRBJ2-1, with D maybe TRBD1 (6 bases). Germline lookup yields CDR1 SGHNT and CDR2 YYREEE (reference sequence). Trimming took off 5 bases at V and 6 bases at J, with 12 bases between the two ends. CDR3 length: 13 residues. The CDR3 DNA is TGTGCCAGCAGACCAGACAGGAGCAATGAGCAGTTCTTC. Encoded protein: CASRPDRSNEQFF.